Listed here is a single T cell receptor beta chain. What it recognizes is unknown. This specimen belongs to a study of T cell responses to AZD1222 COVID-19 vaccine. Between the trimmed V and J ends, which lost 5 bases and 0 bases, there was a span of 13 bases. CDR3 size: 15 residues. Germline-derived CDR1 and CDR2 are LGHNT and FRNRAP. Repertoires were generated with immunoSEQ multiplex PCR, while TCRdb's copy carries only in-frame clones and drops some. This table has roughly 120,000 clones, roughly 88% appearing once. Points from the study as a whole: Donors in the cohort were predominantly white British and more often female, and clonal diversity was possibly underestimated. All repertoire sampling was performed exclusively after the peak T cell response.

The chain combines TRBV12-5 with TRBJ1-2, with D unresolved. The sequencing used peripheral blood, collected on day 0 of AZD1222 vaccination. The receptor was isolated from an adult in good health. CDR3 coding DNA: TGTGCTAGTGGTCCGCGCAGCTCTGCTAACTATGGCTACACCTTC. Its translation is CASGPRSSANYGYTF.